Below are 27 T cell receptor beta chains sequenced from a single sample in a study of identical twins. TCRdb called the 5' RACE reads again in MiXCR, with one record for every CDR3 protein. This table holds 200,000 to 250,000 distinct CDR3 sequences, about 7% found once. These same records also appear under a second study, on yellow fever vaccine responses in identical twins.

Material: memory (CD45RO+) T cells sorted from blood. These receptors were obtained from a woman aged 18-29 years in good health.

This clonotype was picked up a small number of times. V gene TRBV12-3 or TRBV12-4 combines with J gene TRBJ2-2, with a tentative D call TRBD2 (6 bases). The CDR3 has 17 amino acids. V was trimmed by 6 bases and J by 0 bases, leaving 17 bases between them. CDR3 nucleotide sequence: TGTGCCAGCAGCCCTACGCCCCGCGGGACGAACACCGGGGAGCTGTTTTTT. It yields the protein CASSPTPRGTNTGELFF.

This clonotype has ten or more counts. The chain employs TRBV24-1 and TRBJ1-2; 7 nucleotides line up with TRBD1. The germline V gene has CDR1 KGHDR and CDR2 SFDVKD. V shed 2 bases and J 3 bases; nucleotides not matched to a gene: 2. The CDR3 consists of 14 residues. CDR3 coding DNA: TGTGCCACCAGTGATTACGACAGGGACTATGGCTACACCTTC. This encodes CATSDYDRDYGYTF.

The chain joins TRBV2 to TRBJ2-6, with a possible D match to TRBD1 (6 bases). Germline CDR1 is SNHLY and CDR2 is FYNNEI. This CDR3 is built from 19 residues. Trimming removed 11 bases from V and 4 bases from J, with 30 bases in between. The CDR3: CAFSPRWTRGTDGANVLTF. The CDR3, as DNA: TGTGCCTTCAGTCCTCGTTGGACCAGGGGAACCGACGGGGCCAACGTCCTGACTTTC. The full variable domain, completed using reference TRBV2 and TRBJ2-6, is EPEVTQTPSHQVTQMGQEVILRCVPISNHLYFYWYRQILGQKVEFLVSFYNNEISEKSEIFDDQFSVERPDGSNFTLKIRSTKLEDSAMYFCAFSPRWTRGTDGANVLTFGAGSRLTVL.

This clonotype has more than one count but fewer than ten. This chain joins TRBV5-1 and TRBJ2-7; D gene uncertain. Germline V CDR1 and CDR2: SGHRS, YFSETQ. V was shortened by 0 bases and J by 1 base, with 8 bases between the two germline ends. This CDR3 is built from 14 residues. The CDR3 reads CASSLADGSYEQYF. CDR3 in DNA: TGCGCCAGCAGCTTGGCGGACGGATCCTACGAGCAGTACTTC.

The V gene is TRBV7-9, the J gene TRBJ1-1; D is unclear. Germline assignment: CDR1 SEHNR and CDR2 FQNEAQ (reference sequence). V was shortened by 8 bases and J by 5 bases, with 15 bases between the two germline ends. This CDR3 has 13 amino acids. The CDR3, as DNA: TGTGCCAGCTCCTTTGATGGTAGGACTGAAGCTTTCTTT. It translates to CASSFDGRTEAFF.

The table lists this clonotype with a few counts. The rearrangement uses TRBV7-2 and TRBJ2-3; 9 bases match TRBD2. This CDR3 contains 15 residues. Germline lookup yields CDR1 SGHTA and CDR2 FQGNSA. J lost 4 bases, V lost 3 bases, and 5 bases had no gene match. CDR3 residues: CASSFLAGWADTQYF. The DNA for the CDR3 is TGTGCCAGCAGCTTCCTAGCGGGATGGGCAGATACGCAGTATTTT.

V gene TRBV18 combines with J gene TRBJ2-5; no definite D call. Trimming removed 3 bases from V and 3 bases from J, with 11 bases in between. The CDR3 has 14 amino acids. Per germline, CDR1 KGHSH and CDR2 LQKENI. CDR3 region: CASSPTGREETQYF. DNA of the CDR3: TGTGCCAGCTCACCTACGGGCCGCGAAGAGACCCAGTACTTC.

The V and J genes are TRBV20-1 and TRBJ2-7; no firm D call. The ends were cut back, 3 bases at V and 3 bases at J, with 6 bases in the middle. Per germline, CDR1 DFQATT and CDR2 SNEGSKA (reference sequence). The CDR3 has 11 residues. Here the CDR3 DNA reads TGCAGTGCTAGTGCCGACTACGAGCAGTACTTC. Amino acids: CSASADYEQYF.

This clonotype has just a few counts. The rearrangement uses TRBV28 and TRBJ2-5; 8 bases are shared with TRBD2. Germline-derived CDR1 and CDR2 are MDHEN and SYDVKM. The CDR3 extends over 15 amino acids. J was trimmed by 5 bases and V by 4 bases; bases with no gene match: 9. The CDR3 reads CASSSPGGQFETQYF. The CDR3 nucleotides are TGTGCCAGCAGTTCCCCGGGGGGGCAGTTTGAGACCCAGTACTTC.

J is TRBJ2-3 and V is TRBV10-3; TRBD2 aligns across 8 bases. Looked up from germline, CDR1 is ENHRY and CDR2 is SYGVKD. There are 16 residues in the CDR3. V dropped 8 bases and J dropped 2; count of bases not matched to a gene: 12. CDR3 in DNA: TGTGCCATCTCCCAGCGGGGGCCTTCCTCCACAGATACGCAGTATTTT. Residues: CAISQRGPSSTDTQYF.

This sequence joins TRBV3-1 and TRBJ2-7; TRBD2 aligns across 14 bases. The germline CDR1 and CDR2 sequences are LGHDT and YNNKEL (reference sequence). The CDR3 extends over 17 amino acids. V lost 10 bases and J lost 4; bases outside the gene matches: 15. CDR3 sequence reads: CAISPRTSGRRTYEQYF. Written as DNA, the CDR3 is TGTGCCATCAGTCCAAGGACTAGCGGGAGGAGGACTTACGAGCAGTACTTC.

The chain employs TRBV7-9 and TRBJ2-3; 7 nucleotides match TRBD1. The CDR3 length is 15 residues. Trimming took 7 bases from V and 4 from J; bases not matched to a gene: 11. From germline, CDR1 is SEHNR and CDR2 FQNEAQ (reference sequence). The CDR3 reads CASTRDSFLADTQYF. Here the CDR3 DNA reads TGTGCCAGCACCAGGGACAGTTTCCTCGCAGATACGCAGTATTTT.

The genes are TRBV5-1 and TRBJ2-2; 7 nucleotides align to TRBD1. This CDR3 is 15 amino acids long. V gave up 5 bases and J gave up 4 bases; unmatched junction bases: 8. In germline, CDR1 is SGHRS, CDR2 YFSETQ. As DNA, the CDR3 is TGCGCCAGCAGATCTCAGACAGGGTCCACCGGGGAGCTGTTTTTT. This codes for CASRSQTGSTGELFF. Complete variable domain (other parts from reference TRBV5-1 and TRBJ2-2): KAGVTQTPRYLIKTRGQQVTLSCSPISGHRSVSWYQQTPGQGLQFLFEYFSETQRNKGNFPGRFSGRQFSNSRSEMNVSTLELGDSALYLCASRSQTGSTGELFFGEGSRLTVL.

CDR3 residues: CASSTSGRASTDTQYF. CDR3 bases: TGCGCCAGCAGCACTAGCGGGAGGGCTAGCACAGATACGCAGTATTTT. V usage is TRBV5-1 and J usage is TRBJ2-3; 13 nucleotides agree with TRBD2. The CDR3 contains 16 residues. CDR1 and CDR2 from the germline V gene are SGHRS and YFSETQ. J gave up 0 bases and V 4 bases, and 2 bases lay outside the gene matches.

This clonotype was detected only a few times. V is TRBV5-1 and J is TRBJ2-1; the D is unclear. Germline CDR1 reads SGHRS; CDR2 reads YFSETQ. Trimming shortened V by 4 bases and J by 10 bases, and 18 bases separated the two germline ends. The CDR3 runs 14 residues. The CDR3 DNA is TGCGCCAGCAGCCCTGGAGCCTCGCGGAAGGAGCAGTTCTTC. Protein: CASSPGASRKEQFF.

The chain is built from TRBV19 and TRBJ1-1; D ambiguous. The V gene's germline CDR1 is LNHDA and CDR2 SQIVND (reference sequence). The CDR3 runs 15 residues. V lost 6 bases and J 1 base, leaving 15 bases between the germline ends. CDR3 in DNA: TGTGCCAGTAGAATGCACCGGGATAAGAACACTGAAGCTTTCTTT. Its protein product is CASRMHRDKNTEAFF.

The CDR3 nucleotides are TGTGCCAGCAGCCAAGATCTCGGGACAGGGGGCTTTCGGAAGTACTTC. It is translated as CASSQDLGTGGFRKYF. V gene TRBV3-1 combines with J gene TRBJ2-7; 12 bases fit TRBD1. The V gene end was trimmed by 0 bases and the J gene end by 11 bases; junction bases not matched to a gene: 11. The germline V gene encodes CDR1 LGHDT and CDR2 YNNKEL (reference sequence). The CDR3 totals 16 residues.

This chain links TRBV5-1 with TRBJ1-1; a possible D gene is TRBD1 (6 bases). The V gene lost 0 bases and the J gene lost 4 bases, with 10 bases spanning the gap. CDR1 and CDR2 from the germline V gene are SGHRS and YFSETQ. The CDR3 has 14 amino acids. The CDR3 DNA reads TGCGCCAGCAGCTTGGGACAGGCGAGCACTGAAGCTTTCTTT. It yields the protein CASSLGQASTEAFF. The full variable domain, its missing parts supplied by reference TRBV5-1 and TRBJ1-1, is KAGVTQTPRYLIKTRGQQVTLSCSPISGHRSVSWYQQTPGQGLQFLFEYFSETQRNKGNFPGRFSGRQFSNSRSEMNVSTLELGDSALYLCASSLGQASTEAFFGQGTRLTVV.

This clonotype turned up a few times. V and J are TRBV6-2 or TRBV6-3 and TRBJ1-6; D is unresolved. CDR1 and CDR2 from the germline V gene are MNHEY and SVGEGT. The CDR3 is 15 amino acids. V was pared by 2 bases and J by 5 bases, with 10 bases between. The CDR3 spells CASSYSRRDNSPLHF. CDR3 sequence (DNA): TGTGCCAGCAGTTACAGCAGGAGAGATAATTCACCCCTCCACTTT.

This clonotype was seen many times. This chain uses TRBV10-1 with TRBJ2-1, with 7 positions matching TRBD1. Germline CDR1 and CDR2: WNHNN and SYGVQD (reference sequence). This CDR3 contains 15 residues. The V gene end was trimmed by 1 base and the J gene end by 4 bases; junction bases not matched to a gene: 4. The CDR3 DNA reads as TGCGCCAGCAGTGAGTTACAGGGGCCTTACAATGAGCAGTTCTTC. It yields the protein CASSELQGPYNEQFF.

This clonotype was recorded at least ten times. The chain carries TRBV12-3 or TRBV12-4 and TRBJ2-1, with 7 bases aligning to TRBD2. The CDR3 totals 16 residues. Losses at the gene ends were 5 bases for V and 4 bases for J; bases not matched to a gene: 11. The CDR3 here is CASSREGLGMYNEQFF. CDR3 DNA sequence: TGTGCCAGCAGTAGGGAGGGACTTGGGATGTACAATGAGCAGTTCTTC.

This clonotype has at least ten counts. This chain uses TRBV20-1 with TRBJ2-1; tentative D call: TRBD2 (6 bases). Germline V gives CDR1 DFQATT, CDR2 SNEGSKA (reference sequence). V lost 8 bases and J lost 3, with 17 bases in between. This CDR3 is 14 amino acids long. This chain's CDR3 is CSFGSGGNYNEQFF. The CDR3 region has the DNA TGCAGTTTCGGGTCTGGGGGGAACTACAATGAGCAGTTCTTC.

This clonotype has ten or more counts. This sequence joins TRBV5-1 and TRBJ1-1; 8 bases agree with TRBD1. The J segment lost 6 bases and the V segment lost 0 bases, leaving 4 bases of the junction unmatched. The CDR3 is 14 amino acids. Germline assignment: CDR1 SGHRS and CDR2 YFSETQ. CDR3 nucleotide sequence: TGCGCCAGCAGCTTGGCTTGGACAGGGTCTGAAGCTTTCTTT. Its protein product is CASSLAWTGSEAFF.

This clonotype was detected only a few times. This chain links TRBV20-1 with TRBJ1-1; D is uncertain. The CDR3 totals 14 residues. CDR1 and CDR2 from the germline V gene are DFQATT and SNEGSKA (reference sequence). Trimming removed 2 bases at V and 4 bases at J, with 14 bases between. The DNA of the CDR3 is TGCAGTGCTAGACGTGCCGGTCGGGGCACTGAAGCTTTCTTT. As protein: CSARRAGRGTEAFF.

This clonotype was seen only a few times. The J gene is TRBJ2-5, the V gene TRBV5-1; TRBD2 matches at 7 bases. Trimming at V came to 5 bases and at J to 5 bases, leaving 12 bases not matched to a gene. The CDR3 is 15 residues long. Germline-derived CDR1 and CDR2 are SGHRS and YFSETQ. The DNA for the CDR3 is TGCGCCAGCAGAGAAATCAGCGGGATCTTGGAGACCCAGTACTTC. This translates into CASREISGILETQYF.

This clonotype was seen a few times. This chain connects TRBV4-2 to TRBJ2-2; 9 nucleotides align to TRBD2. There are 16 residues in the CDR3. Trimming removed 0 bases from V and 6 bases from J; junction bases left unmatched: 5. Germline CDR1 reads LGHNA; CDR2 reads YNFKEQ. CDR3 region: CASSQDPLAGAGELFF. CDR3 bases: TGTGCCAGCAGCCAAGATCCGTTAGCGGGAGCCGGGGAGCTGTTTTTT.

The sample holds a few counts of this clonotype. The CDR3 protein is CSAAGTGDTEAFF. The CDR3 DNA reads as TGCAGTGCTGCCGGGACAGGGGACACTGAAGCTTTCTTT. The rearrangement links TRBV20-1 to TRBJ1-1; 10 nucleotides line up with TRBD1. This CDR3 comprises 13 residues. The ends lost 5 bases at V and 3 bases at J; junction bases unmatched: 3. Germline V gives CDR1 DFQATT, CDR2 SNEGSKA (reference sequence).